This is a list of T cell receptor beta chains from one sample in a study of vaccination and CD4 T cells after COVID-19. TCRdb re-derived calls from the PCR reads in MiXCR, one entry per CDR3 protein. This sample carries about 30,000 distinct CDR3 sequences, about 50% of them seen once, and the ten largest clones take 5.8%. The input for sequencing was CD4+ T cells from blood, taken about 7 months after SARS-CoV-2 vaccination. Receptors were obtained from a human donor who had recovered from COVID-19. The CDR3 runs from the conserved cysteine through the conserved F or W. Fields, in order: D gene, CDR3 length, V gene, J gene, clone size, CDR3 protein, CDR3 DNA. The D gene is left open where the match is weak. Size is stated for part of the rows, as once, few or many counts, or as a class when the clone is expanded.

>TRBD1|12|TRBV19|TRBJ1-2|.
CASSDREVGYTF
TGTGCCAGTAGCGACAGGGAAGTTGGCTACACCTTC
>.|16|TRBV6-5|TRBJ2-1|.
CASSYSMASRYNEQFF
TGTGCCAGCAGTTACTCGATGGCTAGCCGATACAATGAGCAGTTCTTC
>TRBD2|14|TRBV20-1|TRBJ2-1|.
CSARDRLALNEQFF
TGCAGTGCTAGAGACAGACTAGCATTGAATGAGCAGTTCTTC
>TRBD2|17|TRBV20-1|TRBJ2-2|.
CSARDPYGGSNTGELFF
TGCAGTGCTAGAGATCCGTATGGCGGGAGTAACACCGGGGAGCTGTTTTTT
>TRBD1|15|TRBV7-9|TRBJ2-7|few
CASSLATGRSYEQYF
TGTGCCAGCAGCTTAGCGACAGGGCGTTCCTACGAGCAGTACTTC
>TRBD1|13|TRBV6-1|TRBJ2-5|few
CAIGQGARETQYF
TGTGCCATCGGACAGGGGGCGAGAGAGACCCAGTACTTC
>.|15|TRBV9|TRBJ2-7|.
CASSQGDAQSYEQYF
TGTGCCAGCAGCCAAGGGGATGCCCAGTCCTACGAGCAGTACTTC
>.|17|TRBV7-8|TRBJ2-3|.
CASSLGFGTGDTDTQYF
TGTGCCAGCAGCTTAGGGTTTGGAACGGGAGACACAGATACGCAGTATTTT
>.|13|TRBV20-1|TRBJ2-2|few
CSAPGVNTGELFF
TGCAGTGCCCCCGGAGTGAACACCGGGGAGCTGTTTTTT
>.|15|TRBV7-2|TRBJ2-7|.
CASSADRSGIYEQYF
TGTGCCAGCAGCGCTGACAGGTCGGGGATCTACGAGCAGTACTTC
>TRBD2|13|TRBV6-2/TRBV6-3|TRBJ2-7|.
CASSFGTRSEQYF
TGTGCCAGCAGTTTCGGGACTAGATCCGAGCAGTACTTC
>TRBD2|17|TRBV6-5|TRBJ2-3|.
CASSYRASGAARDTQYF
TGTGCCAGCAGTTACAGGGCTAGCGGGGCCGCTAGAGATACGCAGTATTTT
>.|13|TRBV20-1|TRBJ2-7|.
CSASGSKLYEQYF
TGCAGTGCTAGCGGGAGTAAACTCTACGAGCAGTACTTC
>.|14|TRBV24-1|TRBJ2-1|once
CATSDRLGLSEQFF
TGTGCCACCAGTGACCGACTAGGGCTTAGTGAGCAGTTCTTC
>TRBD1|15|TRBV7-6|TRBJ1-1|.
CASSPGQGVGTEAFF
TGTGCCAGCAGCCCCGGACAGGGGGTTGGCACTGAAGCTTTCTTT
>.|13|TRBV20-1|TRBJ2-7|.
CSAREHATYEQYF
TGCAGTGCTAGAGAGCACGCCACCTACGAGCAGTACTTC
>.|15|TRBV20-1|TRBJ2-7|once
CSARDQQGLTYEQYF
TGCAGTGCTAGAGATCAGCAGGGTCTGACCTACGAGCAGTACTTC
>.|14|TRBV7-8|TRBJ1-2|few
CASSSLGLGDGYTF
TGTGCCAGCAGCTCTCTGGGCTTGGGTGATGGCTACACCTTC
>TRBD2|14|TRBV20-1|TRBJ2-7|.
CSARDWTSGLEQYF
TGCAGTGCTAGAGATTGGACTAGCGGCCTCGAGCAGTACTTC
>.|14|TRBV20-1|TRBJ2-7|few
CSARRDERGYEQYF
TGCAGTGCTAGAAGAGATGAGAGGGGCTACGAGCAGTACTTC
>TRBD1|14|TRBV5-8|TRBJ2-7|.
CASITRATGSEQYF
TGTGCCAGCATCACCCGGGCGACAGGGTCAGAGCAGTACTTC
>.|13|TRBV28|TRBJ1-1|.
CASSLPGNTEAFF
TGTGCCAGCAGCCTCCCGGGAAACACTGAAGCTTTCTTT
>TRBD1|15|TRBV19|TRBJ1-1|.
CASSPRGQGNTEAFF
TGTGCCAGTAGTCCGCGGGGACAGGGGAACACTGAAGCTTTCTTT
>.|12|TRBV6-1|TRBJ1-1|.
CASRSTGLVAFF
TGTGCCAGCAGGTCTACAGGGTTAGTAGCTTTCTTT
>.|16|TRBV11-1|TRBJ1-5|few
CASSSTGNSTNQPQHF
TGTGCCAGCAGCTCAACAGGGAACTCAACAAATCAGCCCCAGCATTTT
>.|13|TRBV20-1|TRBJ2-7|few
CSARDDLGNEQYF
TGCAGTGCTAGAGATGACCTCGGGAACGAGCAGTACTTC
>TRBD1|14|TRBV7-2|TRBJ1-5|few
CASSYGTGNQPQHF
TGTGCCAGCAGCTACGGGACAGGGAATCAGCCCCAGCATTTT
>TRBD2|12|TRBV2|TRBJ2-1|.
CASRTSGNEQFF
TGTGCCAGCCGAACTAGCGGGAATGAGCAGTTCTTC
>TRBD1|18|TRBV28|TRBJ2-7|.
CASSLPPSDRGNPYEQYF
TGTGCCAGCAGCCTACCCCCTTCAGACAGGGGGAACCCCTACGAGCAGTACTTC
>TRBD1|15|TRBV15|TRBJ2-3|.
CATSRDRQGTDTQYF
TGTGCCACCAGCAGAGATAGACAGGGGACAGATACGCAGTATTTT
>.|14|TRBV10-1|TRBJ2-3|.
CAPIQGEGTDTQYF
TGCGCCCCGATTCAGGGGGAGGGCACAGATACGCAGTATTTT